This T cell receptor beta chain was profiled in a study of prognosis after radiotherapy for stage I lung cancer. Study as a whole: No patient had concurrent therapy with stereotactic body radiotherapy.

Starting from genomic DNA, TCR beta CDR3 was amplified through two-round multiplex PCR. With primers specific to each TRBV and TRBJ gene, the first-round PCR was performed. TCRdb fed the multiplex PCR reads into MiXCR, producing one record per CDR3 protein. The repertoire holds about 24,000 distinct CDR3 sequences, with 35% to 40% as singletons. With V trimmed by 6 bases and J by 4 bases, 9 bases remained unmatched. The length of the CDR3 is 16 residues. The sequence was collected from a donor over 45 with non-small cell lung cancer. The sequencing used PBMCs, collected before or after stereotactic body radiation therapy (not recorded which). The genes are TRBV12-3 or TRBV12-4 and TRBJ2-2; TRBD2 aligns across 9 bases. The CDR3 is CASRPGAGGGTGELFF. As DNA, the CDR3 is TGTGCCAGCAGACCGGGGGCGGGAGGGGGCACCGGGGAGCTGTTTTTT.